These T cell receptor beta chains were read from a single sample in a study of tumor-infiltrating lymphocytes in oesophageal squamous cell carcinoma. One entry per CDR3 protein, called by TCRdb with MiXCR from the PCR reads. Of approximately 20,000 distinct CDR3 sequences listed, roughly 40% were seen once; the top ten hold about 39%. Source material: esophageal tumor tissue. The origin of the receptors is a male donor with esophageal squamous cell carcinoma. The CDR3 runs from the conserved cysteine through the conserved F or W. A D gene is named only where the DNA matches it firmly. The listing skips clone size in some rows; elsewhere it reads once, few, many or a size class.

D gene: TRBD1
clone size: -
J gene: TRBJ2-3
V gene: TRBV10-1
CDR3 DNA: TGCGCCAGCAACGGGACAGGGCCAGATACGCAGTATTTT
CDR3 protein: CASNGTGPDTQYF

D gene: TRBD2
clone size: many
J gene: TRBJ2-5
V gene: TRBV5-1
CDR3 DNA: TGCGCCAGCAGCAGAGAAGCGGGGGGGCTAAAGACCCAGTACTTC
CDR3 protein: CASSREAGGLKTQYF

D gene: -
clone size: few
J gene: TRBJ2-1
V gene: TRBV18
CDR3 DNA: TGTGCCAGCTCACCCTATATCGCGAGGGGCAATGAGCAGTTCTTC
CDR3 protein: CASSPYIARGNEQFF

D gene: -
clone size: -
J gene: TRBJ2-4
V gene: TRBV6-1
CDR3 DNA: TGTGCCAGCAGCGAAGCCCAGGGTACCAAAAACATTCAGTACTTC
CDR3 protein: CASSEAQGTKNIQYF

D gene: TRBD2
clone size: few
J gene: TRBJ2-2
V gene: TRBV18
CDR3 DNA: TGTGCCAGCTCACCAGCGCGGGGGACGAACACCGGGGAGCTGTTTTTT
CDR3 protein: CASSPARGTNTGELFF

D gene: TRBD1
clone size: -
J gene: TRBJ1-1
V gene: TRBV29-1
CDR3 DNA: TGCAGCGTTGGACAGGGTGGCACTGAAGCTTTCTTT
CDR3 protein: CSVGQGGTEAFF

D gene: TRBD1
clone size: few
J gene: TRBJ1-4
V gene: TRBV15
CDR3 DNA: TGTGCCACCAGCAGAGATCAGGTTCGACAGGGGTATGAAAAACTGTTTTTT
CDR3 protein: CATSRDQVRQGYEKLFF

D gene: -
clone size: -
J gene: TRBJ2-4
V gene: TRBV29-1
CDR3 DNA: TGCAGCGTTGCCGATAGTAGTAAGCAGTACTTC
CDR3 protein: CSVADSSKQYF

D gene: -
clone size: -
J gene: TRBJ1-1
V gene: TRBV7-2
CDR3 DNA: TGTGCCAGCAGCTTGTCCCCCAGCACTGAAGCTTTCTTT
CDR3 protein: CASSLSPSTEAFF

D gene: -
clone size: -
J gene: TRBJ2-3
V gene: TRBV5-4
CDR3 DNA: TGTGCCAGCAGCTTGGATAGCGGTTTCACGGGGACAGATACGCAGTATTTT
CDR3 protein: CASSLDSGFTGTDTQYF

D gene: -
clone size: -
J gene: TRBJ1-6
V gene: TRBV5-4
CDR3 DNA: TGTGCCAGCAGCTCCCTCGACCGTCCCCATTCACCCCTCCACTTT
CDR3 protein: CASSSLDRPHSPLHF